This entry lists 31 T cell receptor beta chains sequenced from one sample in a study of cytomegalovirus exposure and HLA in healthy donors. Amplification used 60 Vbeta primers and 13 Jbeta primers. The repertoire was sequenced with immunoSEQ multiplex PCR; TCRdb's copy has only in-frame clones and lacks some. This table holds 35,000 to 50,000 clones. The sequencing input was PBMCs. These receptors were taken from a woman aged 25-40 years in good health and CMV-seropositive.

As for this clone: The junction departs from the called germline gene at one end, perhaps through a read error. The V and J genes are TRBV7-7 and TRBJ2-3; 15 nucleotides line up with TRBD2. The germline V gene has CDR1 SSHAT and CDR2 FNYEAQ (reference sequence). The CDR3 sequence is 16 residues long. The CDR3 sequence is CASSRTSGGASATQYF. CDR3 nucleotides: TGTGCTAGCAGCAGGACTAGCGGGGGGGCTAGCGCTACGCAGTATTTT. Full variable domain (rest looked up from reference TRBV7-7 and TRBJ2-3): GAGVSQSPRYKVTKRGQDVTLRCDPISSHATLYWYQQALGQGPEFLTYFNYEAQPDKSGLPSDRFSAERPEGSISTLTIQRTEQRDSAMYRCASSRTSGGASATQYFGPGTRLTVL.

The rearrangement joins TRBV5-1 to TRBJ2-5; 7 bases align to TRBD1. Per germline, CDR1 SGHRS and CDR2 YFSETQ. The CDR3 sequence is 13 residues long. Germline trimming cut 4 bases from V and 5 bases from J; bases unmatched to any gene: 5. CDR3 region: CASSTGVGETQYF. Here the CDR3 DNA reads TGCGCCAGCAGCACAGGGGTTGGCGAGACCCAGTACTTC.

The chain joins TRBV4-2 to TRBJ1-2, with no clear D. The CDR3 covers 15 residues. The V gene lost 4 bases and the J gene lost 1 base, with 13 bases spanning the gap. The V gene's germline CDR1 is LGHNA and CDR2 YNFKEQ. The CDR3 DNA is TGTGCCAGCAGCCCCCACCCCGCGGATAACTATGGCTACACCTTC. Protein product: CASSPHPADNYGYTF.

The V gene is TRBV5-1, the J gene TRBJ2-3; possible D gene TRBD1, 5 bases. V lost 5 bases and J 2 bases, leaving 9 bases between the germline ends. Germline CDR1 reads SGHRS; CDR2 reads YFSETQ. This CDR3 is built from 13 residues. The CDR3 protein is CASRQDSTDTQYF. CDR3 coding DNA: TGCGCCAGCAGACAGGATTCCACAGATACGCAGTATTTT.

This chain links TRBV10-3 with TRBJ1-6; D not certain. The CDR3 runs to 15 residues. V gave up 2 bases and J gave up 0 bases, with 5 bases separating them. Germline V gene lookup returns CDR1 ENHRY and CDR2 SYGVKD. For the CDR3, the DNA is TGTGCCATCAGTGAGACTAGCTCCTATAATTCACCCCTCCACTTT. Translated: CAISETSSYNSPLHF.

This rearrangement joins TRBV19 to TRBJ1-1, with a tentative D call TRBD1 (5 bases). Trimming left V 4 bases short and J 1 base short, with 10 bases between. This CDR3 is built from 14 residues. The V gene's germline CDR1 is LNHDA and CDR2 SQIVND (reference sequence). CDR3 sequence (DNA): TGTGCCAGTAGTAAGGGGCAGAGGAACACTGAAGCTTTCTTT. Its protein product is CASSKGQRNTEAFF.

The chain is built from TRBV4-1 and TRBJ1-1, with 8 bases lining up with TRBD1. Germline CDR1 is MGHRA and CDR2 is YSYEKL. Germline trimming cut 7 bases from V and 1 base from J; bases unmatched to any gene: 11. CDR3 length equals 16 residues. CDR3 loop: CASNPGDRTSNTEAFF. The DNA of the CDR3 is TGCGCCAGCAATCCAGGGGACAGGACTTCGAACACTGAAGCTTTCTTT.

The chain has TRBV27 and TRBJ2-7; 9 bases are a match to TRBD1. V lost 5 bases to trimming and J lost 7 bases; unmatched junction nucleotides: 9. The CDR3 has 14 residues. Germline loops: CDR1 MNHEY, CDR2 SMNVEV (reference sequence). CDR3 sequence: CASSPGTGQGEQYF. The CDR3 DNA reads TGTGCCAGCAGTCCCGGGACAGGGCAGGGGGAGCAGTACTTC.

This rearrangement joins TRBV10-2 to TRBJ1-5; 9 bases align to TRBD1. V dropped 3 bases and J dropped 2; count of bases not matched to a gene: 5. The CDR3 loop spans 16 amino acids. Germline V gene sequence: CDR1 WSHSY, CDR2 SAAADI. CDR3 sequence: CASSDHRGQGNQPQHF. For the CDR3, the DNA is TGCGCCAGCAGTGATCACAGGGGGCAAGGCAATCAGCCCCAGCATTTT.

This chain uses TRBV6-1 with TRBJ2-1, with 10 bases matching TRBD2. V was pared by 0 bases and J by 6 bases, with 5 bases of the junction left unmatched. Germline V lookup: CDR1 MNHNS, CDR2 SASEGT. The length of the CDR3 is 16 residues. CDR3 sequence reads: CASSEAPAGGPNEQFF. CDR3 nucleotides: TGTGCCAGCAGTGAAGCTCCAGCGGGGGGGCCCAATGAGCAGTTCTTC.

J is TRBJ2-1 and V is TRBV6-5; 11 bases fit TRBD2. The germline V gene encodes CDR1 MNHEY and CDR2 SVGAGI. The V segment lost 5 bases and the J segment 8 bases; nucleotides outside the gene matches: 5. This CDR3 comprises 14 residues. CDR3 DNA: TGTGCCAGCAGTCCGGGACTAGCGGAGGATGAGCAGTTCTTC. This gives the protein CASSPGLAEDEQFF.

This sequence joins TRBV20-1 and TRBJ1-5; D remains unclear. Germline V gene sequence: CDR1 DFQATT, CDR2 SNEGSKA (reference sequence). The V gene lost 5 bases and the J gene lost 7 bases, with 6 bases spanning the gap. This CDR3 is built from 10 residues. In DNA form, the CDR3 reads TGCAGTGCTGGCGGGCAGCCCCAGCATTTT. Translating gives CSAGGQPQHF.

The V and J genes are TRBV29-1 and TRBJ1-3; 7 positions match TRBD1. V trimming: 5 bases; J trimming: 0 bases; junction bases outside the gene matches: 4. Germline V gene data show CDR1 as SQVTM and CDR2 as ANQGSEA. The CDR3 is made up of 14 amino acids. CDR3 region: CSVSGQSSGNTIYF. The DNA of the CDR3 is TGCAGCGTTTCGGGACAGAGCTCTGGAAACACCATATATTTT.

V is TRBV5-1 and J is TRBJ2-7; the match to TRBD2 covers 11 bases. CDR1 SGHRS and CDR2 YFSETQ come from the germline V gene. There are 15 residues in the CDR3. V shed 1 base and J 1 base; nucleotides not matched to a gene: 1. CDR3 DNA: TGCGCCAGCAGCTTGACTAGCGGGGGATCCTACGAGCAGTACTTC. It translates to CASSLTSGGSYEQYF. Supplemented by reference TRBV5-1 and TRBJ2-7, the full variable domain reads KAGVTQTPRYLIKTRGQQVTLSCSPISGHRSVSWYQQTPGQGLQFLFEYFSETQRNKGNFPGRFSGRQFSNSRSEMNVSTLELGDSALYLCASSLTSGGSYEQYFGPGTRLTVT.

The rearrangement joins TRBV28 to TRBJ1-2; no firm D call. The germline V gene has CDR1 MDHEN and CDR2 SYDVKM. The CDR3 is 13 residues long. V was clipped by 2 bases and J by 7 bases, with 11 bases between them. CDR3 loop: CASSLSSGRGYTF. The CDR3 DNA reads TGTGCCAGCAGTTTAAGTTCAGGCCGTGGCTACACCTTC.

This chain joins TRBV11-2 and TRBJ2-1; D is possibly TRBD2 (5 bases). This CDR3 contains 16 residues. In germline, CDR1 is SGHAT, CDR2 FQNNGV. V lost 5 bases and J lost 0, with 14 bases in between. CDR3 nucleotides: TGTGCCAGCAGCCCTACGCTCCGGGGCTCCTACAATGAGCAGTTCTTC. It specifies CASSPTLRGSYNEQFF.

CDR3 nucleotides: TGTGCCAGCAGCCTACAGGAAAGCTCCTACAATGAGCAGTTCTTC. Translating gives CASSLQESSYNEQFF. The chain links TRBV6-5 to TRBJ2-1; perhaps TRBD1 as D (5 bases). CDR3 size: 15 residues. Per the germline V gene, CDR1 is MNHEY and CDR2 is SVGAGI. V was trimmed by 6 bases and J by 0 bases, leaving 12 bases between them.

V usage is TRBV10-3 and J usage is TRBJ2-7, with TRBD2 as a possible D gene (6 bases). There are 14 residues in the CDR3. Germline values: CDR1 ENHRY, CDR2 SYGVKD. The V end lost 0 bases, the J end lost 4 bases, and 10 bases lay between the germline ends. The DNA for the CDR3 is TGTGCCATCAGTGAGTCCTACGGAGGGTACGAGCAGTACTTC. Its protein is CAISESYGGYEQYF.

The CDR3 nucleotides are TGTGCCAGCATGACAGGGGGCCGAGAGACCCAGTACTTC. Translating gives CASMTGGRETQYF. This chain uses TRBV19 with TRBJ2-5, with 10 bases fitting TRBD1. The CDR3 runs to 13 residues. The V gene end was trimmed by 9 bases and the J gene end by 4 bases; junction bases not matched to a gene: 5. Germline assignment: CDR1 LNHDA and CDR2 SQIVND (reference sequence). Complete variable domain (other parts from reference TRBV19 and TRBJ2-5): DGGITQSPKYLFRKEGQNVTLSCEQNLNHDAMYWYRQDPGQGLRLIYYSQIVNDFQKGDIAEGYSVSREKKESFPLTVTSAQKNPTAFYLCASMTGGRETQYFGPGTRLLVL.

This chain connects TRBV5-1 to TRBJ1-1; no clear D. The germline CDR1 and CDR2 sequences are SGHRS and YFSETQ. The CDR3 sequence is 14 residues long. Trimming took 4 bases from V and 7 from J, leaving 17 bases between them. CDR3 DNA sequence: TGCGCCAGCAGCCCGGTTGCGGCCGGTAGTGAAGCTTTCTTT. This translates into CASSPVAAGSEAFF.

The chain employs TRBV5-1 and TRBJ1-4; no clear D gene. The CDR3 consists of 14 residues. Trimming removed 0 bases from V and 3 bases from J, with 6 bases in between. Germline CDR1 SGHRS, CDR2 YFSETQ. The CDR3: CASSLERANEKLFF. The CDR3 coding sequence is TGCGCCAGCAGCTTGGAGAGGGCTAATGAAAAACTGTTTTTT.

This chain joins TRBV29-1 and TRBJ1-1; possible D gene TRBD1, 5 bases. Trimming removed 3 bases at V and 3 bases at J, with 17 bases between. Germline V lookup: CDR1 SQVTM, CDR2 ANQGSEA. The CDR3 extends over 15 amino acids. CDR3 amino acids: CSVDKGQGWDTEAFF. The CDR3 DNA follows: TGCAGCGTTGATAAGGGGCAGGGATGGGACACTGAAGCTTTCTTT.

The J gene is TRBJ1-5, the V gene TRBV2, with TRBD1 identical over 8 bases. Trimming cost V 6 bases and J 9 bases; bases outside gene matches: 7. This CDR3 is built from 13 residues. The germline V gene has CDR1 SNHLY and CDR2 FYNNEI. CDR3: CASRTGDSGPQHF. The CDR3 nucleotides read TGTGCCAGCAGGACAGGGGACTCGGGGCCCCAGCATTTT.

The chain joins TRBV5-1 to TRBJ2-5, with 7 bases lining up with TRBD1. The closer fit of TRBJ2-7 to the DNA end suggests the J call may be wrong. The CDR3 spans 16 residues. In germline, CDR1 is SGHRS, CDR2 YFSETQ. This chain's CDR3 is CASSPEPGQETYEQYF. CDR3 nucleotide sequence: TGCGCCAGCAGCCCCGAGCCCGGACAGGAGACCTACGAGCAGTACTTC.

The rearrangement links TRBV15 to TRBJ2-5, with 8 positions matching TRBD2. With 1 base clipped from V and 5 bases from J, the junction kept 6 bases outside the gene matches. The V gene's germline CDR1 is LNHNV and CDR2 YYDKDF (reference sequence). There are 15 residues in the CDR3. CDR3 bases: TGTGCCACCAGCAGAGCCCCAGCGGGGGACGAGACCCAGTACTTC. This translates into CATSRAPAGDETQYF.

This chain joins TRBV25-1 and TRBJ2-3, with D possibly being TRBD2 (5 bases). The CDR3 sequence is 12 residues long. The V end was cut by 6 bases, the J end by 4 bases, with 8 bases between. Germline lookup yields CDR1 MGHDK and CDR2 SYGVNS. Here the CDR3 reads CASRDSPDTQYF. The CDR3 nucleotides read TGTGCCAGCAGGGACTCGCCAGATACGCAGTATTTT.

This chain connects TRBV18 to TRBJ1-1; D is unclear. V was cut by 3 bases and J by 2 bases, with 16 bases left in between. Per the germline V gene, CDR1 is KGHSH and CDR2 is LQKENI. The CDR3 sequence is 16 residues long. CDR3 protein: CASSPPGARLNTEAFF. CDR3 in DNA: TGTGCCAGCTCACCCCCGGGAGCCAGGTTAAACACTGAAGCTTTCTTT.

This chain's CDR3 is CASSFSGVGETQYF. In DNA form, the CDR3 reads TGTGCCAGCAGCTTTAGCGGGGTCGGGGAGACCCAGTACTTC. V usage is TRBV7-2 and J usage is TRBJ2-5, with 8 nucleotides matching TRBD2. Trimming took 3 bases from V and 5 from J; bases not matched to a gene: 5. Germline-derived CDR1 and CDR2 are SGHTA and FQGNSA. The CDR3 is 14 residues long.

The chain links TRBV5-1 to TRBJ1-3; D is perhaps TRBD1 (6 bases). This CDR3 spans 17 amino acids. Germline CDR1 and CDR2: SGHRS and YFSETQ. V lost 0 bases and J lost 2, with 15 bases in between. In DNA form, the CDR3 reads TGCGCCAGCAGCTTGGAAGGGCCCCAGGGGACTGGAAACACCATATATTTT. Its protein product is CASSLEGPQGTGNTIYF. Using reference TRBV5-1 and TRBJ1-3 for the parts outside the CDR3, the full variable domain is KAGVTQTPRYLIKTRGQQVTLSCSPISGHRSVSWYQQTPGQGLQFLFEYFSETQRNKGNFPGRFSGRQFSNSRSEMNVSTLELGDSALYLCASSLEGPQGTGNTIYFGEGSWLTVV.

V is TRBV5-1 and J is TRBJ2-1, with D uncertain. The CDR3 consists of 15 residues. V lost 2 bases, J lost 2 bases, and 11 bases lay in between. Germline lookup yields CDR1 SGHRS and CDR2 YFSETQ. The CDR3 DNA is TGCGCCAGCAGCTTTTACAGTAACACCTACAATGAGCAGTTCTTC. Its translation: CASSFYSNTYNEQFF.

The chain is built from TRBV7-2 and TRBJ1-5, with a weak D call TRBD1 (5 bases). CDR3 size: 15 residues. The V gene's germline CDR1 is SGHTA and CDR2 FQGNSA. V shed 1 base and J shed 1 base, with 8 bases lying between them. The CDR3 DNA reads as TGTGCCAGCAGCTTAGGGGGCGTGAGCAATCAGCCCCAGCATTTT. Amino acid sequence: CASSLGGVSNQPQHF.